These T cell receptor beta chains were read from a single sample in a study of OX40 agonist ivuxolimab in advanced cancers. Repertoires were generated with immunoSEQ multiplex PCR, while TCRdb's copy carries only in-frame clones and drops some. The repertoire holds over 80,000 clones, with about nine tenths as singletons. The sample here was CD4+ or CD8+ T cells sorted from blood, taken in a trial of the OX40 agonist ivuxolimab. Receptor source: an adult with an advanced solid tumor such as melanoma, head and neck, liver or kidney cancer. Each CDR3 is given with its conserved first and last residue. D genes are given only for firm matches. The size entry is marked missing in some rows and otherwise reads once, few, many or a size class.

V gene	CDR3 length	clone size	J gene	D gene	CDR3 protein	CDR3 DNA
TRBV7-2	14	-	TRBJ2-3	-	CASSLGTSTDTQYF	TGTGCCAGCAGCTTAGGTACCAGCACAGATACGCAGTATTTT
TRBV19	17	-	TRBJ2-6	-	CASTSGQGISGANVLTF	TGTGCCAGTACCTCTGGGCAGGGCATCTCTGGGGCCAACGTCCTGACTTTC
TRBV10-2	14	few	TRBJ1-5	-	CASSEDRNNQPQHF	TGCGCCAGCAGTGAGGACAGGAACAATCAGCCCCAGCATTTT
TRBV6-4	18	-	TRBJ1-4	-	CASSDLGLTETTNEKLFF	TGTGCCAGCAGTGACTTGGGCCTAACAGAGACAACTAATGAAAAACTGTTTTTT
TRBV18	16	-	TRBJ1-1	TRBD1	CASSPYTTGGNTEAFF	TGTGCCAGCTCACCATATACGACAGGGGGAAACACTGAAGCTTTCTTT
TRBV7-9	13	-	TRBJ1-5	-	CASSREGNQPQHF	TGTGCCAGCAGCAGGGAGGGCAATCAGCCCCAGCATTTT
TRBV9	16	-	TRBJ2-1	TRBD2	CASSVEASGNFNEQFF	TGTGCCAGCAGCGTAGAGGCTAGCGGGAATTTCAATGAGCAGTTCTTC
TRBV15	15	-	TRBJ2-5	-	CATSRDRAGQETQYF	TGTGCCACCAGCAGAGATCGGGCAGGCCAAGAGACCCAGTACTTC
TRBV5-1	14	-	TRBJ2-1	TRBD1	CASGDRDSYNEQFF	TGCGCCAGCGGCGACAGGGACTCCTACAATGAGCAGTTCTTC
TRBV7-2	13	-	TRBJ2-2	-	CASSAGQSGELFF	TGTGCCAGCAGCGCCGGACAGTCCGGGGAGCTGTTTTTT
TRBV28	15	-	TRBJ1-3	TRBD1	CASSSGQSSGNTIYF	TGTGCCAGCAGTTCGGGACAGAGCTCTGGAAACACCATATATTTT
TRBV27	14	-	TRBJ2-4	-	CASSPRGEGGIQYF	TGTGCCAGCAGCCCACGCGGGGAAGGTGGCATTCAGTACTTC
TRBV7-8	12	-	TRBJ2-7	-	CASSLSPGPQYF	TGTGCCAGCAGCTTATCCCCGGGACCTCAGTACTTC
TRBV19	14	-	TRBJ2-2	TRBD1	CASSAQGWGGELFF	TGTGCCAGTAGTGCACAGGGGTGGGGCGGGGAGCTGTTTTTT
TRBV7-2	13	-	TRBJ2-1	TRBD2	CASTTSGSHEQFF	TGTGCCAGCACGACTAGCGGGAGTCATGAGCAGTTCTTC
TRBV18	15	-	TRBJ1-5	-	CASSMTGYSNQPQHF	TGTGCCAGCTCGATGACAGGATATAGCAATCAGCCCCAGCATTTT
TRBV18	14	-	TRBJ2-3	-	CASSPPPYLDTQYF	TGTGCCAGCTCACCACCCCCATATTTGGATACGCAGTATTTT
TRBV2	14	-	TRBJ2-2	TRBD1	CASSDRGHTGELFF	TGTGCCAGCAGTGACAGGGGGCACACCGGGGAGCTGTTTTTT
TRBV7-2	17	-	TRBJ1-2	TRBD1	CASSLSGTVGGNYGYTF	TGTGCCAGCAGCTTATCCGGGACTGTAGGGGGCAACTATGGCTACACCTTC
TRBV6-1	15	-	TRBJ2-1	-	CASTKGPNSYNEQFF	TGTGCCAGCACTAAAGGTCCTAACTCCTACAATGAGCAGTTCTTC
TRBV7-9	14	-	TRBJ2-7	TRBD2	CASSTGASGDEQYF	TGTGCCAGCAGTACCGGGGCTAGCGGGGACGAGCAGTACTTC
TRBV6-1	14	-	TRBJ2-5	TRBD1	CASNRQGARETQYF	TGTGCCAGCAATCGACAGGGGGCGCGGGAGACCCAGTACTTC
TRBV30	14	few	TRBJ1-5	-	CAWKIGQPNQPQHF	TGTGCCTGGAAAATAGGTCAGCCCAATCAGCCCCAGCATTTT
TRBV19	16	once	TRBJ1-5	-	CASSIFSGGRNQPQHF	TGTGCCAGTAGTATATTCTCCGGGGGCCGTAATCAGCCCCAGCATTTT
TRBV27	14	-	TRBJ2-2	-	CASSSPPVTGELFF	TGTGCCAGCAGTTCCCCCCCGGTCACCGGGGAGCTGTTTTTT
TRBV2	13	-	TRBJ2-1	TRBD2	CASSDGDYPSAFF	TGTGCCAGCAGTGACGGGGACTACCCATCCGCGTTCTTC
TRBV4-1	16	-	TRBJ1-3	-	CASSLAGGSSGNTIYF	TGCGCCAGCAGCCTTGCTGGAGGGAGCTCTGGAAACACCATATATTTT
TRBV14	14	-	TRBJ2-4	-	CASSPLGPGNIQYF	TGTGCCAGCAGCCCTTTAGGGCCAGGAAACATTCAGTACTTC
TRBV7-9	16	-	TRBJ2-3	TRBD1	CASSIRQGVFTDTQYF	TGTGCCAGCAGCATTCGACAGGGGGTATTTACAGATACGCAGTATTTT
TRBV4-2	15	-	TRBJ2-5	-	CASSQEGGGGETQYF	TGTGCCAGCAGCCAAGAAGGGGGAGGGGGCGAGACCCAGTACTTC
TRBV5-1	14	-	TRBJ2-1	-	CASSFPGSYNEQFF	TGCGCCAGCAGCTTCCCGGGATCCTACAATGAGCAGTTCTTC
TRBV5-4	15	-	TRBJ2-7	TRBD2	CASSPGTSGNNEQYF	TGTGCCAGCAGCCCCGGGACTAGCGGGAACAACGAGCAGTACTTC
TRBV19	17	-	TRBJ1-1	-	CASSIARGGKMNTEAFF	TGTGCCAGTAGTATAGCGAGAGGCGGAAAGATGAACACTGAAGCTTTCTTT
TRBV27	16	-	TRBJ2-1	-	CASSPGPGAVLLEQFF	TGTGCCAGCAGTCCCGGCCCGGGGGCAGTCTTGCTTGAGCAGTTCTTC
TRBV29-1	15	once	TRBJ2-5	TRBD1	CSVDGQGGRTETQYF	TGCAGCGTTGACGGACAGGGGGGGCGTACGGAGACCCAGTACTTC
TRBV19	14	-	TRBJ1-5	TRBD1	CASSPQTGTQPQHF	TGTGCCAGTAGTCCTCAGACAGGGACACAGCCCCAGCATTTT
TRBV27	16	once	TRBJ2-7	-	CASGQGLPLLFDEQYF	TGTGCCAGCGGGCAGGGACTCCCACTTCTTTTTGACGAGCAGTACTTC
TRBV7-9	13	-	TRBJ1-5	-	CASSLEGAQPQHF	TGTGCCAGCAGCTTAGAGGGTGCTCAGCCCCAGCATTTT
TRBV4-1	16	-	TRBJ2-7	TRBD2	CASSWTSGTLNYEQYF	TGCGCCAGCAGCTGGACTAGCGGGACCTTAAATTACGAGCAGTACTTC
TRBV7-9	16	once	TRBJ2-2	TRBD2	CASSTSGRGYTGELFF	TGTGCCAGCAGCACTAGCGGGAGGGGATACACCGGGGAGCTGTTTTTT
TRBV6-5	15	-	TRBJ1-5	-	CASSYGRAGNQPQHF	TGTGCCAGCAGTTACGGGCGGGCGGGCAATCAGCCCCAGCATTTT
TRBV19	14	-	TRBJ2-7	-	CASSRQTGFGEQYF	TGTGCCAGTAGTCGGCAGACGGGCTTCGGCGAGCAGTACTTC
TRBV19	17	-	TRBJ1-2	-	CASSIDRQGPANYGYTF	TGTGCCAGTAGTATAGATCGCCAGGGGCCAGCTAACTATGGCTACACCTTC
TRBV4-2	20	-	TRBJ2-6	TRBD2	CASSQEALAGGPSGANVLTF	TGTGCCAGCAGCCAAGAGGCCCTAGCGGGAGGGCCCTCTGGGGCCAACGTCCTGACTTTC
TRBV11-2	17	once	TRBJ2-5	-	CASSLAGPGFRTGTQYF	TGTGCCAGCAGCTTAGCGGGGCCGGGATTTAGGACGGGGACCCAGTACTTC
TRBV7-9	14	-	TRBJ1-1	-	CASSPLTKNTEAFF	TGTGCCAGCAGCCCCCTGACCAAGAACACTGAAGCTTTCTTT
TRBV5-4	18	-	TRBJ2-2	TRBD1	CASSPGGTGGAGTGELFF	TGTGCCAGCAGCCCGGGGGGGACAGGGGGCGCTGGCACCGGGGAGCTGTTTTTT
TRBV7-2	14	-	TRBJ1-2	TRBD1	CASRKPGQSYGYTF	TGTGCCAGCAGAAAACCGGGACAGAGCTATGGCTACACCTTC
TRBV6-5	12	-	TRBJ1-1	-	CASRRGDTEAFF	TGTGCCAGCAGACGGGGGGACACTGAAGCTTTCTTT
TRBV21-1	17	-	TRBJ1-1	-	CASSNCDSLVAEDEAFF	TGTGCCAGCAGCAATTGTGACAGCCTTGTTGCCGAAGATGAAGCTTTCTTT
TRBV9	17	-	TRBJ2-1	TRBD2	CASSPRGTSGPYNEQFF	TGTGCCAGCAGCCCGAGGGGGACTAGCGGCCCCTACAATGAGCAGTTCTTC
TRBV6-1	14	-	TRBJ2-3	-	CASSDGSWADTQYF	TGTGCCAGCAGTGATGGTAGTTGGGCCGATACGCAGTATTTT
TRBV7-8	15	-	TRBJ1-3	-	CASSLESGSGNTIYF	TGTGCCAGCAGCTTAGAATCCGGCTCTGGAAACACCATATATTTT
TRBV4-3	15	-	TRBJ1-2	TRBD1	CASSQDVRTGGGYTF	TGCGCCAGCAGCCAAGACGTTCGGACAGGGGGTGGCTACACCTTC
TRBV29-1	10	-	TRBJ2-5	-	CSVESVTQYF	TGCAGCGTTGAATCGGTGACCCAGTACTTC
TRBV18	16	-	TRBJ2-3	-	CASSQRPDIITDTQYF	TGTGCCAGCTCACAACGCCCGGACATAATCACAGATACGCAGTATTTT
TRBV19	15	few	TRBJ2-7	TRBD2	CASKRAGGPFYEQYF	TGTGCCAGTAAGCGAGCGGGAGGACCGTTCTACGAGCAGTACTTC
TRBV5-4	15	-	TRBJ2-7	TRBD1	CASSLAGTGTYEQYF	TGTGCCAGCAGCCTAGCCGGGACAGGGACCTACGAGCAGTACTTC
TRBV6-5	15	-	TRBJ2-5	TRBD2	CASSRTSGSGGTQYF	TGTGCCAGCAGTCGGACTAGCGGGAGTGGGGGGACCCAGTACTTC
TRBV10-3	13	-	TRBJ1-1	-	CAISESGDTEAFF	TGTGCCATCAGTGAGTCGGGGGACACTGAAGCTTTCTTT